A single sample gave rise to the 32 T cell receptor beta chains below, sequenced in a study of metastatic and nonmetastatic thyroid tumors. TCRdb re-called the PCR reads via MiXCR. The sample records tens of thousands of clones, 11% being singletons. Until they underwent thyroid surgery, no patient had received any treatment. The sequencing input was blood. The receptors come from a female donor with papillary thyroid cancer or a benign thyroid nodule (not recorded which). Some clones in this sample may be carry-over from other donors' samples.

This clone was picked up many times. The genes are TRBV6-6 and TRBJ1-6, with 7 positions matching TRBD1. The CDR3 is made up of 18 amino acids. Germline trimming cut 2 bases from V and 11 bases from J; bases unmatched to any gene: 18. From germline, CDR1 is MNHNY and CDR2 SVGAGI (reference sequence). CDR3 in amino acids: CASSYALAGGRFRTPLHF. The DNA for the CDR3 is TGTGCCAGCAGTTACGCGTTAGCAGGGGGTCGTTTTAGGACACCCCTCCACTTT.

This clone has a count of ten or more. The V call is TRBV12-3 or TRBV12-4, the J call TRBJ2-2; D is perhaps TRBD1 or TRBD2 (6 bases each). Deletions cut 0 bases from V and 2 bases from J, with 22 bases between. The CDR3 is 20 residues long. Here the CDR3 reads CASSLAGGWRTEANTGELFF. The CDR3 DNA sequence: TGTGCCAGCAGTTTAGCAGGGGGGTGGAGGACGGAGGCAAACACCGGGGAGCTGTTTTTT.

CDR3: CASSLQGMENTEAFF. The DNA for the CDR3 is TGCGCCAGCAGCTTGCAGGGGATGGAGAACACTGAAGCTTTCTTT. The chain is built from TRBV5-1 and TRBJ1-1; perhaps TRBD1 as D (6 bases). The CDR3 is made up of 15 amino acids. Germline-derived CDR1 and CDR2 are SGHRS and YFSETQ. Between the trimmed V and J ends, which lost 1 base and 1 base, there was a span of 11 bases.

As to this clone: A much larger clone lies a single base off, so this may be a read error. The same CDR3 also results from other DNA sequences found in this sample. The chain is built from TRBV19 and TRBJ2-5; D is possibly TRBD2 (6 bases). The CDR3 is 15 residues long. Germline V gene lookup returns CDR1 LNHDA and CDR2 SQIVND (reference sequence). V was trimmed by 0 bases and J by 8 bases, leaving 16 bases between them. Here the CDR3 DNA reads TGTGCCAGTAGTATAGATCTGTTCGGGCGGGAAACCCAGTACTTC. Protein sequence: CASSIDLFGRETQYF.

This clone was seen repeatedly, ten times or more. The chain employs TRBV29-1 and TRBJ2-1, with TRBD1 identical over 8 bases. CDR1 is SQVTM and CDR2 is ANQGSEA in the germline V gene. CDR3 length: 14 residues. The ends lost 1 base at V and 10 bases at J; junction bases unmatched: 9. This CDR3 is CSVEVGRGPQEQFF. The CDR3 DNA reads TGCAGCGTTGAAGTCGGCAGGGGGCCACAAGAGCAGTTCTTC.

This clone appeared many times. The chain uses TRBV2 and TRBJ2-7; D unresolved. Germline V lookup: CDR1 SNHLY, CDR2 FYNNEI. This CDR3 is built from 11 residues. V shed 6 bases and J shed 4 bases, with 7 bases lying between them. The CDR3 protein is CASSPRYEQYF. CDR3 bases: TGTGCCAGCAGCCCCCGGTACGAGCAGTACTTC.

This chain connects TRBV10-3 to TRBJ1-4; the D gene is possibly TRBD1 (5 bases). V lost 3 bases and J 8 bases, leaving 13 bases between the germline ends. This CDR3 has 14 residues. Per germline, CDR1 ENHRY and CDR2 SYGVKD. The CDR3 protein is CAISDVGEGEKLFF. As DNA, the CDR3 is TGTGCCATCAGTGATGTAGGGGAGGGCGAAAAACTGTTTTTT.

This clone turned up a few times. A much larger clone differs from this one at a single base, so this may be a read error. Other DNA sequences in this sample translate to the same CDR3. V gene TRBV2 combines with J gene TRBJ2-3; 8 nucleotides match TRBD1. Per germline, CDR1 SNHLY and CDR2 FYNNEI. Trimming took 6 bases from V and 1 from J; bases not matched to a gene: 3. This CDR3 has 14 amino acids. The CDR3 DNA reads TGTGCCAGCAGCACGGGACAGGGCACAGATACGCAGTATTTT. Translated, it gives CASSTGQGTDTQYF. Complete variable domain (other parts from reference TRBV2 and TRBJ2-3): EPEVTQTPSHQVTQMGQEVILRCVPISNHLYFYWYRQILGQKVEFLVSFYNNEISEKSEIFDDQFSVERPDGSNFTLKIRSTKLEDSAMYFCASSTGQGTDTQYFGPGTRLTVL.

The table lists this clone with many counts. The rearrangement links TRBV14 to TRBJ2-6; no reliable D call. This CDR3 has 15 amino acids. Germline CDR1 reads SGHDN; CDR2 reads FVKESK. V was shortened by 1 base and J by 0 bases, with 4 bases between the two germline ends. CDR3 sequence (DNA): TGTGCCAGCAGCCAAGCCCGCTCTGGGGCCAACGTCCTGACTTTC. Amino acids: CASSQARSGANVLTF. The full variable domain, rest sourced from reference TRBV14 and TRBJ2-6, is EAGVTQFPSHSVIEKGQTVTLRCDPISGHDNLYWYRRVMGKEIKFLLHFVKESKQDESGMPNNRFLAERTGGTYSTLKVQPAELEDSGVYFCASSQARSGANVLTFGAGSRLTVL.

This clone showed up many times. One base away lies a much larger clone, so this may be a sequencing read error. This chain links TRBV28 with TRBJ2-7; 9 bases match TRBD2. V gave up 2 bases and J gave up 0 bases; unmatched junction bases: 11. The length of the CDR3 is 18 residues. Germline V gives CDR1 MDHEN, CDR2 SYDVKM. The CDR3 DNA sequence: TGTGCCAGCAGTTTAGAATTGGCTAGCGGGATACACTCCTACGAGCAGTACTTC. It codes for CASSLELASGIHSYEQYF.

This clone was seen ten or more times. The V and J genes are TRBV7-3 and TRBJ1-1; possible D gene TRBD1, 5 bases. Germline-derived CDR1 and CDR2 are SGHTA and FQGTGA. This CDR3 contains 13 residues. V shed 5 bases and J shed 11 bases, with 18 bases lying between them. The CDR3 here is CASSRGGDGEAFF. For the CDR3, the DNA is TGTGCCAGCAGCCGGGGGGGTGACGGGGAGGCTTTCTTT.

This sequence joins TRBV5-1 and TRBJ1-1; D call uncertain. The CDR3 covers 12 residues. Between the trimmed V and J ends, which lost 7 bases and 1 base, there was a span of 8 bases. The V gene's germline CDR1 is SGHRS and CDR2 YFSETQ. CDR3 coding DNA: TGCGCCAGCGCCTCCGGGAACACTGAAGCTTTCTTT. It translates to CASASGNTEAFF.

This clone was seen a few times. The V gene is TRBV12-3 or TRBV12-4, the J gene TRBJ2-1; possible D gene TRBD2, 5 bases. V shed 6 bases and J shed 4 bases, with 16 bases lying between them. CDR3 size: 15 residues. CDR3 sequence (DNA): TGTGCCAGCAGGGTAACTAGGGAAGGGTACAATGAGCAGTTCTTC. It specifies CASRVTREGYNEQFF.

This clone was observed at least ten times. V and J are TRBV7-3 and TRBJ2-2; 8 bases match TRBD1. J was trimmed by 9 bases and V by 5 bases; bases with no gene match: 14. Germline values: CDR1 SGHTA, CDR2 FQGTGA. This CDR3 has 16 amino acids. The CDR3 loop reads CASSRQGQGLGRELFF. CDR3 nucleotides: TGTGCCAGCAGCCGCCAAGGACAGGGCCTAGGACGGGAGCTGTTTTTT.

This clone was recorded many times. The chain has TRBV5-4 and TRBJ1-4; D gene uncertain. CDR3 length: 14 residues. Germline CDR1 reads SGHNT; CDR2 reads YYREEE (reference sequence). V lost 0 bases and J lost 3, with 6 bases in between. CDR3 bases: TGTGCCAGCAGCTTGGACAGCCCTAATGAAAAACTGTTTTTT. Translating gives CASSLDSPNEKLFF.

This clone was recorded at least ten times. V and J are TRBV15 and TRBJ2-1, with 8 bases identical to TRBD2. The CDR3 covers 15 residues. Germline values: CDR1 LNHNV, CDR2 YYDKDF (reference sequence). The V and J ends lost 6 bases and 9 bases, in that order; junction bases with no gene match: 13. The CDR3, as DNA: TGTGCCACCAGACCGGGGGGGGGAGTCCGGGTTGAGCAGTTCTTC. Amino acids: CATRPGGGVRVEQFF.

The table lists this clone with many counts. CDR3 residues: CSAEQPSGARYNEQFF. The CDR3 DNA follows: TGCAGTGCTGAACAGCCTAGCGGGGCTCGCTACAATGAGCAGTTCTTC. This chain connects TRBV20-1 to TRBJ2-1; TRBD2 matches 9 bases. V shed 5 bases and J 3 bases; nucleotides not matched to a gene: 11. The CDR3 has 16 amino acids. Germline loops: CDR1 DFQATT, CDR2 SNEGSKA (reference sequence).

The CDR3 nucleotides read TGTGCCAGCAGCCTCTCTATTACTAGCGGGATCTACGAGCAGTACTTC. This codes for CASSLSITSGIYEQYF. The rearrangement uses TRBV11-2 and TRBJ2-7; 10 nucleotides agree with TRBD2. The CDR3 extends over 16 amino acids. Germline V gene sequence: CDR1 SGHAT, CDR2 FQNNGV. The junction had 10 bases not matched to a gene; V was cut back by 5 bases and J by 3 bases.

This clone was detected ten times or more. The gene calls are TRBV18 and TRBJ2-1; perhaps TRBD1 as D (5 bases). Germline V gene lookup returns CDR1 KGHSH and CDR2 LQKENI. The CDR3 runs to 14 residues. V lost 0 bases, J lost 9 bases, and 12 bases lay in between. The CDR3 sequence: CASSPPVRDGEQFF. The DNA of the CDR3 is TGTGCCAGCTCACCACCGGTCAGGGATGGTGAGCAGTTCTTC.

Only a few counts were recorded for this clone. The chain is built from TRBV6-1 and TRBJ1-5; a weak D match, TRBD1 (5 bases). Trimming stripped 6 bases from V and 6 bases from J, with 12 bases between. CDR3 length: 13 residues. Per germline, CDR1 MNHNS and CDR2 SASEGT. This CDR3 is CASRRQSPQPQHF. DNA of the CDR3: TGTGCCAGCAGAAGACAGTCCCCTCAGCCCCAGCATTTT.

The V call is TRBV7-2, the J call TRBJ1-5, with D unclear. This CDR3 comprises 14 residues. Germline lookup yields CDR1 SGHTA and CDR2 FQGNSA. The V end lost 0 bases, the J end lost 1 base, and 4 bases lay between the germline ends. The DNA of the CDR3 is TGTGCCAGCAGCTTAGCAGGGAGCAATCAGCCCCAGCATTTT. Its translation is CASSLAGSNQPQHF.

This clone has at least ten counts. J is TRBJ2-5 and V is TRBV2, with D maybe TRBD2 (6 bases). The germline V and J ends were trimmed by 2 bases and 4 bases, with 11 bases remaining between them. Germline V gene sequence: CDR1 SNHLY, CDR2 FYNNEI. The CDR3 length is 14 residues. In DNA, the CDR3 is TGTGCCAGCAGTGAATTTGTGGGGGGAGAGACCCAGTACTTC. This gives the protein CASSEFVGGETQYF.

This clone occurred many times. The chain links TRBV7-2 to TRBJ2-2; 7 bases fit TRBD1. This CDR3 has 14 residues. The germline gives CDR1 SGHTA, CDR2 FQGNSA. V was clipped by 5 bases and J by 5 bases; unmatched bases: 5. In DNA, the CDR3 is TGTGCCAGCAGCAGGTACAGGGGTACCGGGGAGCTGTTTTTT. Residues: CASSRYRGTGELFF.

The sample holds many counts of this clone. The V gene is TRBV4-1, the J gene TRBJ2-4; D not resolved. This CDR3 spans 16 amino acids. Per germline, CDR1 MGHRA and CDR2 YSYEKL. Trimming removed 0 bases from V and 0 bases from J, with 9 bases in between. CDR3 nucleotides: TGCGCCAGCAGCCAAGATGACTTTATAGCCAAAAACATTCAGTACTTC. This translates into CASSQDDFIAKNIQYF.

Notes on this clone: It may be a read error: a sequence one base away is much more abundant. The CDR3 loop reads CASRYGNEQFF. The CDR3 DNA is TGTGCCAGCAGGTACGGTAATGAGCAGTTCTTC. This chain joins TRBV2 and TRBJ2-1; D is ambiguous. Germline CDR1 and CDR2: SNHLY and FYNNEI. The CDR3 is 11 amino acids. Trimming took 6 bases from V and 7 from J, leaving 7 bases between them. The variable domain in full, with the rest retrieved from reference TRBV2 and TRBJ2-1, is EPEVTQTPSHQVTQMGQEVILRCVPISNHLYFYWYRQILGQKVEFLVSFYNNEISEKSEIFDDQFSVERPDGSNFTLKIRSTKLEDSAMYFCASRYGNEQFFGPGTRLTVL.

Many counts were recorded for this clone. The J gene is TRBJ2-7, the V gene TRBV4-1; maybe TRBD1 (5 bases). The germline V gene has CDR1 MGHRA and CDR2 YSYEKL. The CDR3 contains 15 residues. V lost 4 bases, J lost 2 bases, and 15 bases lay in between. The CDR3 sequence: CASSRQHNQAYEQYF. CDR3 sequence (DNA): TGCGCCAGCAGCCGACAGCACAACCAAGCCTACGAGCAGTACTTC.

Ten or more counts support this clone. V and J are TRBV20-1 and TRBJ1-2, with D unclear. The CDR3 extends over 14 amino acids. Trimming took off 3 bases at V and 1 base at J, with 12 bases between the two ends. Germline V gene sequence: CDR1 DFQATT, CDR2 SNEGSKA (reference sequence). The CDR3 DNA is TGCAGTGCTAGGGTTCCCGGCATTAACTATGGCTACACCTTC. Encoded protein: CSARVPGINYGYTF.

This clone was counted at least ten times. The genes are TRBV2 and TRBJ1-1; 7 positions match TRBD1. V trimming: 2 bases; J trimming: 1 base; junction bases outside the gene matches: 4. CDR1 and CDR2 from the germline V gene are SNHLY and FYNNEI. This CDR3 has 15 residues. This chain's CDR3 is CASSEMYRGNTEAFF. The DNA of the CDR3 is TGTGCCAGCAGTGAAATGTACAGGGGGAACACTGAAGCTTTCTTT.

V and J are TRBV7-2 and TRBJ2-1; D remains unclear. The CDR3 consists of 13 residues. Trimming left V 8 bases short and J 3 bases short, with 11 bases between. Germline V gene data show CDR1 as SGHTA and CDR2 as FQGNSA. The CDR3 DNA sequence: TGTGCCAGCGTTGCACGCTACTACAATGAGCAGTTCTTC. It yields the protein CASVARYYNEQFF.

This clone was detected ten times or more. The chain joins TRBV6-6 to TRBJ1-1; D is possibly TRBD1 (5 bases). With 2 bases removed from V and 4 bases from J, the gap between germline ends came to 17 bases. This CDR3 contains 16 residues. CDR1 MNHNY and CDR2 SVGAGI come from the germline V gene (reference sequence). For the CDR3, the DNA is TGTGCCAGCAGTTACAGGTGGGGAAGGGGAGGCACTGAAGCTTTCTTT. It yields the protein CASSYRWGRGGTEAFF.

This clone was recorded many times. The chain recombines TRBV3-1 with TRBJ1-4; perhaps TRBD1 as D (5 bases). Trimming stripped 3 bases from V and 10 bases from J, with 12 bases between. This CDR3 is built from 13 residues. Germline CDR1 LGHDT, CDR2 YNNKEL (reference sequence). The DNA of the CDR3 is TGTGCCAGCAGCCACCGGGACCTAGGAAAACTGTTTTTT. It specifies CASSHRDLGKLFF.

There are many counts of this clone. The chain carries TRBV7-9 and TRBJ2-7; 8 nucleotides agree with TRBD1. The CDR3 loop spans 13 amino acids. Germline trimming cut 2 bases from V and 8 bases from J; bases unmatched to any gene: 5. From germline, CDR1 is SEHNR and CDR2 FQNEAQ (reference sequence). The DNA of the CDR3 is TGTGCCAGCAGCTTATCCGGACAGGGTCAGCAGTACTTC. It codes for CASSLSGQGQQYF. Looking up the rest from reference TRBV7-9 and TRBJ2-7 gives the full variable domain: DTGVSQNPRHKITKRGQNVTFRCDPISEHNRLYWYRQTLGQGPEFLTYFQNEAQLEKSRLLSDRFSAERPKGSFSTLEIQRTEQGDSAMYLCASSLSGQGQQYFGPGTRLTVT.